These 27 T cell receptor beta chains were sequenced from one sample in a study of radiotherapy plus CTLA-4 blockade in lung cancer. Profiled with immunoSEQ multiplex PCR; TCRdb holds only in-frame clones, not every one. This repertoire shows around 32,000 clones, about 81% found once; its top ten account for around 23%. The sample consisted of peripheral blood, taken from a patient treated with radiotherapy plus ipilimumab. These TCRs come from a human donor with non-small cell lung cancer that progressed on radiotherapy plus ipilimumab.

The chain links TRBV5-1 to TRBJ2-2; 8 bases are a match to TRBD2. The CDR3 runs 16 residues. The germline V gene encodes CDR1 SGHRS and CDR2 YFSETQ. The junction had 5 bases not matched to a gene; V was cut back by 4 bases and J by 0 bases. The CDR3 sequence is CASSREGTTNTGELFF. The CDR3 DNA is TGCGCCAGCAGCCGGGAGGGGACTACGAACACCGGGGAGCTGTTTTTT.

This clone occurred once. The rearrangement links TRBV19 to TRBJ2-5, with a possible D match to TRBD2 (6 bases). The germline gives CDR1 LNHDA, CDR2 SQIVND (reference sequence). V was cut by 1 base and J by 1 base, with 16 bases left in between. This CDR3 has 17 residues. CDR3 loop: CASSIGGAGTPQETQYF. CDR3 DNA: TGTGCCAGTAGTATAGGCGGTGCGGGGACTCCCCAAGAGACCCAGTACTTC.

J is TRBJ2-1 and V is TRBV10-3; 7 bases match TRBD2. After removal of 4 bases from V and 1 base from J, the junction contained 10 bases not matched to a gene. The CDR3 is 17 residues long. Germline lookup yields CDR1 ENHRY and CDR2 SYGVKD. CDR3 coding DNA: TGTGCCATCAGTGTAGGGGACTACTGGCAATCCTACAATGAGCAGTTCTTC. Its protein product is CAISVGDYWQSYNEQFF.

The chain is built from TRBV21-1 and TRBJ2-7; the table's D call TRBD1 went unverified against the DNA. TRBV21-1 is labeled a pseudogene. The CDR3 runs 15 residues. CDR3 DNA sequence: TGTGCCAGCAGCCTCTCGGGACAGGGGGCTTACGAGCAGTACTTC. Amino acid sequence: CASSLSGQGAYEQYF.

This chain links TRBV5-1 with TRBJ1-3; unclear D gene. The length of the CDR3 is 16 residues. Germline V gives CDR1 SGHRS, CDR2 YFSETQ. V was pared by 0 bases and J by 5 bases, with 15 bases between. The CDR3 bases are TGCGCCAGCAGCTTGGGTCCAGGTAGTGAGCGAAACACCATATATTTT. Protein: CASSLGPGSERNTIYF.

The rearrangement joins TRBV10-3 to TRBJ1-6; a weak D match, TRBD1 (5 bases). Trimming removed 4 bases at V and 5 bases at J, with 15 bases between. Germline V CDR1 and CDR2: ENHRY, SYGVKD. This CDR3 contains 16 residues. In nucleotides, the CDR3 is TGTGCCATCAGTGTAGGAGGGGTAATGAATAATTCACCCCTCCACTTT. Translated: CAISVGGVMNNSPLHF.

CDR3 residues: CASSPGADTQYF. In DNA form, the CDR3 reads TGTGCCAGCAGCCCCGGGGCAGATACGCAGTATTTT. The rearrangement uses TRBV5-4 and TRBJ2-3; weak D call: TRBD2 (5 bases). This CDR3 is 12 amino acids long. CDR1 is SGHNT and CDR2 is YYREEE in the germline V gene (reference sequence). The V and J ends lost 4 bases and 4 bases respectively, with 7 bases between them.

The rearrangement joins TRBV30 to TRBJ1-3; TRBD1 might be the D (5 bases). There are 16 residues in the CDR3. V was cut by 8 bases and J by 0 bases, with 20 bases left in between. Germline values: CDR1 GTSNPN, CDR2 SVGIG (reference sequence). CDR3 nucleotide sequence: TGTGCCGGGTTCGGAAGGGGAAAGAGCTCTGGAAACACCATATATTTT. It encodes CAGFGRGKSSGNTIYF.

The genes are TRBV5-8 and TRBJ2-7, with D maybe TRBD1 (6 bases). V shed 0 bases and J shed 1 base, with 8 bases lying between them. Germline assignment: CDR1 SGHTS and CDR2 YDEGEE. There are 14 residues in the CDR3. The CDR3, as DNA: TGTGCCAGCAGCTTGGACGACAGGTCCTACGAGCAGTACTTC. This encodes CASSLDDRSYEQYF.

In its sample, this clone was seen a few times. The chain recombines TRBV6-1 with TRBJ1-5; D may be TRBD1 (6 bases). The CDR3 length is 13 residues. With 2 bases removed from V and 4 bases from J, the gap between germline ends came to 6 bases. Germline lookup yields CDR1 MNHNS and CDR2 SASEGT. CDR3 sequence: CASSEQGNQPQHF. CDR3 coding DNA: TGTGCCAGCAGTGAACAGGGGAATCAGCCCCAGCATTTT.

As for this clone: Other DNA sequences in the sample encode the same CDR3. The chain has TRBV7-9 and TRBJ2-7; weak D call: TRBD1 (5 bases). The V gene's germline CDR1 is SEHNR and CDR2 FQNEAQ (reference sequence). This CDR3 region has 12 residues. V was clipped by 1 base and J by 9 bases, with 10 bases between them. CDR3 sequence: CASSLESTGQYF. Here the CDR3 DNA reads TGTGCCAGCAGCTTAGAATCAACAGGGCAGTACTTC. The full variable domain, with the rest looked up from reference TRBV7-9 and TRBJ2-7, is DTGVSQNPRHKITKRGQNVTFRCDPISEHNRLYWYRQTLGQGPEFLTYFQNEAQLEKSRLLSDRFSAERPKGSFSTLEIQRTEQGDSAMYLCASSLESTGQYFGPGTRLTVT.

By share of the sample, this clone is medium-sized. The J gene is TRBJ1-1, the V gene TRBV6-6, with a possible D match to TRBD1 (5 bases). V lost 7 bases, J lost 1 base, and 19 bases lay in between. The germline gives CDR1 MNHNY, CDR2 SVGAGI (reference sequence). CDR3 length equals 16 residues. CDR3 protein: CASKSGWGARNTEAFF. CDR3 DNA: TGTGCCAGCAAAAGTGGTTGGGGCGCGAGGAACACTGAAGCTTTCTTT.

The chain combines TRBV7-2 with TRBJ2-3; D unclear. V was trimmed by 3 bases and J by 7 bases, leaving 5 bases between them. Germline CDR1 reads SGHTA; CDR2 reads FQGNSA. The CDR3 covers 11 residues. CDR3: CASSLEYTQYF. For the CDR3, the DNA is TGTGCCAGCAGCTTGGAGTATACGCAGTATTTT.

The V gene is TRBV7-2, the J gene TRBJ2-5; possible D gene TRBD2, 5 bases. The length of the CDR3 is 14 residues. Trimming cost V 1 base and J 5 bases, with 11 bases left between them. Germline V CDR1 and CDR2: SGHTA, FQGNSA. CDR3 sequence reads: CASSLDAGAETQYF. In nucleotides, the CDR3 is TGTGCCAGCAGCTTAGACGCGGGCGCGGAGACCCAGTACTTC.

This clone was seen a few times. V gene TRBV5-1 combines with J gene TRBJ2-7; D not resolved. Germline assignment: CDR1 SGHRS and CDR2 YFSETQ. Trimming left V 1 base short and J 2 bases short, with 13 bases between. The CDR3 length is 15 residues. The CDR3 DNA sequence: TGCGCCAGCAGCTTGCTGGGCGTAAACCCCTACGAGCAGTACTTC. Translating gives CASSLLGVNPYEQYF. Based on the CDR3 plus reference TRBV5-1 and TRBJ2-7, the full variable domain is KAGVTQTPRYLIKTRGQQVTLSCSPISGHRSVSWYQQTPGQGLQFLFEYFSETQRNKGNFPGRFSGRQFSNSRSEMNVSTLELGDSALYLCASSLLGVNPYEQYFGPGTRLTVT.

The chain links TRBV7-6 to TRBJ2-3; TRBD1 aligns across 10 bases. Germline CDR1 and CDR2: SGHVS and FNYEAQ. The CDR3 spans 17 residues. The V and J ends lost 5 bases and 0 bases, in that order; junction bases with no gene match: 8. CDR3 loop: CASSRDRGGGSTDTQYF. The DNA for the CDR3 is TGTGCCAGCAGCCGGGACAGGGGTGGAGGTAGCACAGATACGCAGTATTTT.

The CDR3 coding sequence is TGTGCCAGCTCACCAACAGGGAGTCCTGGAAACACCATATATTTT. Amino acid sequence: CASSPTGSPGNTIYF. The chain has TRBV18 and TRBJ1-3; tentative D call: TRBD1 (6 bases). V dropped 2 bases and J dropped 2 bases, with 10 bases sitting between them. This CDR3 region has 15 residues. The germline V gene has CDR1 KGHSH and CDR2 LQKENI. Full variable domain (outside the CDR3, taken from reference TRBV18 and TRBJ1-3): NAGVMQNPRHLVRRRGQEARLRCSPMKGHSHVYWYRQLPEEGLKFMVYLQKENIIDESGMPKERFSAEFPKEGPSILRIQQVVRGDSAAYFCASSPTGSPGNTIYFGEGSWLTVV.

This chain uses TRBV7-7 with TRBJ2-6, with D uncertain. The CDR3 is 18 amino acids. Per germline, CDR1 SSHAT and CDR2 FNYEAQ (reference sequence). Trimming removed 5 bases from V and 5 bases from J, with 22 bases in between. CDR3 in amino acids: CASSVPNMPQSRANVLTF. DNA for the CDR3: TGTGCCAGCAGCGTCCCCAATATGCCACAAAGTCGGGCCAACGTCCTGACTTTC.

The chain joins TRBV10-2 to TRBJ1-2, with 7 bases lining up with TRBD1. J gave up 8 bases and V 1 base, and 4 bases lay outside the gene matches. This CDR3 region has 13 residues. CDR1 and CDR2 from the germline V gene are WSHSY and SAAADI. The CDR3 here is CASSEWTGEGYTF. In nucleotides, the CDR3 is TGCGCCAGCAGTGAGTGGACAGGAGAAGGCTACACCTTC.

The chain employs TRBV11-2 and TRBJ1-2; 7 bases are shared with TRBD1. The CDR3 contains 14 residues. After removal of 5 bases from V and 2 bases from J, the junction contained 5 bases not matched to a gene. The V gene's germline CDR1 is SGHAT and CDR2 FQNNGV. DNA for the CDR3: TGTGCCAGCAGCCCGGGGACAGCCAACTATGGCTACACCTTC. This encodes CASSPGTANYGYTF.

This sequence joins TRBV7-9 and TRBJ1-2, with 8 bases lining up with TRBD1. CDR1 and CDR2 from the germline V gene are SEHNR and FQNEAQ (reference sequence). After removal of 6 bases from V and 4 bases from J, the junction contained 10 bases not matched to a gene. This CDR3 has 15 residues. CDR3 residues: CASRSGQGRTYGYTF. The CDR3 nucleotides are TGTGCCAGCAGGTCCGGACAGGGAAGGACCTATGGCTACACCTTC. The full variable domain, completed using reference TRBV7-9 and TRBJ1-2, is DTGVSQNPRHKITKRGQNVTFRCDPISEHNRLYWYRQTLGQGPEFLTYFQNEAQLEKSRLLSDRFSAERPKGSFSTLEIQRTEQGDSAMYLCASRSGQGRTYGYTFGSGTRLTVV.

The chain combines TRBV7-2 with TRBJ2-7; no clear D. The CDR3 loop spans 12 amino acids. V lost 3 bases, J lost 7 bases, and 10 bases lay in between. Germline V CDR1 and CDR2: SGHTA, FQGNSA. The CDR3 loop is CASSLGFREQYF. CDR3 DNA sequence: TGTGCCAGCAGCTTGGGTTTCAGGGAGCAGTACTTC.

The CDR3 sequence: CASSRGTGIRYEQYF. As DNA, the CDR3 is TGTGCCAGCAGCCGAGGGACAGGGATTCGCTACGAGCAGTACTTC. V gene TRBV14 combines with J gene TRBJ2-7; 9 positions match TRBD1. Per the germline V gene, CDR1 is SGHDN and CDR2 is FVKESK. Germline trimming cut 4 bases from V and 3 bases from J; bases unmatched to any gene: 7. This CDR3 contains 15 residues. The full variable domain, rest sourced from reference TRBV14 and TRBJ2-7, is EAGVTQFPSHSVIEKGQTVTLRCDPISGHDNLYWYRRVMGKEIKFLLHFVKESKQDESGMPNNRFLAERTGGTYSTLKVQPAELEDSGVYFCASSRGTGIRYEQYFGPGTRLTVT.

The gene calls are TRBV7-2 and TRBJ2-1, with D possibly matching TRBD1 (6 bases). The V end lost 1 base, the J end lost 5 bases, and 6 bases lay between the germline ends. Germline lookup yields CDR1 SGHTA and CDR2 FQGNSA. The CDR3 sequence is 13 residues long. The DNA of the CDR3 is TGTGCCAGCAGCTTAGACAGGGACAATGAGCAGTTCTTC. Amino acids: CASSLDRDNEQFF.

In DNA, the CDR3 is TGTGCCAGTAGTATCTTTGCGGGGAGCCCCACAGATACGCAGTATTTT. Protein product: CASSIFAGSPTDTQYF. This rearrangement joins TRBV19 to TRBJ2-3; perhaps TRBD2 as D (6 bases). Germline V gene data show CDR1 as LNHDA and CDR2 as SQIVND (reference sequence). The CDR3 consists of 16 residues. V shed 3 bases and J shed 2 bases, with 15 bases lying between them.

The J gene is TRBJ2-7, the V gene TRBV10-3, with a tentative D call TRBD2 (6 bases). Germline CDR1 is ENHRY and CDR2 is SYGVKD. Trimming shortened V by 3 bases and J by 2 bases, and 14 bases separated the two germline ends. The CDR3 spans 15 residues. CDR3 protein: CAISDGDGGAYEQYF. CDR3 nucleotide sequence: TGTGCCATCAGTGACGGGGACGGGGGTGCCTACGAGCAGTACTTC.

This chain connects TRBV6-5 to TRBJ1-2, with 11 bases fitting TRBD1. The J segment lost 8 bases and the V segment lost 5 bases, leaving 1 base of the junction unmatched. The germline CDR1 and CDR2 sequences are MNHEY and SVGAGI. This CDR3 spans 12 amino acids. CDR3 bases: TGTGCCAGCAGTAGGACAGGGGGCGGCTACACCTTC. This codes for CASSRTGGGYTF.